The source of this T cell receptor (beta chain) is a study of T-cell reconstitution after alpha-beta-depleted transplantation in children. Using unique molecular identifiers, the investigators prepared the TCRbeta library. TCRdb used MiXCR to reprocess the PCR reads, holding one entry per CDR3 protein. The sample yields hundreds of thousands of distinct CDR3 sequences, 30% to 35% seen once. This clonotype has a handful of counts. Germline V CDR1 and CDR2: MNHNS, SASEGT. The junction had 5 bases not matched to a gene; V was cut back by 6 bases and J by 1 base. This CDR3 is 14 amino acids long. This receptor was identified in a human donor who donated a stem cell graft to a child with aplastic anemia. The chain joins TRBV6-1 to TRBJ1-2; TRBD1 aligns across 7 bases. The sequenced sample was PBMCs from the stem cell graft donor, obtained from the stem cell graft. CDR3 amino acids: CASRRGQNNYGYTF. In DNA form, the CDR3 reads TGTGCCAGCAGGAGGGGACAGAATAACTATGGCTACACCTTC.